This T cell receptor beta chain was recovered during a study of blood T cell repertoires in COVID-19. Study at large: Acute-phase and convalescent COVID-19 samples originated in the United States, Italy and Spain.

The CDR3 consists of 13 residues. The V and J ends lost 6 bases and 5 bases respectively, with 14 bases between them. Clones were read by immunoSEQ multiplex PCR, and TCRdb kept only the in-frame ones, dropping some. The sample lists 150,000 to 190,000 clones, approximately 73% occurring once. The sequence was collected from a woman aged 80 or over with acute or convalescent COVID-19. The sample taken for sequencing was peripheral blood. This chain joins TRBV12-3 or TRBV12-4 and TRBJ2-7, with D tentatively TRBD2 (5 bases). The CDR3 sequence: CASRRSGSDEQYF. The CDR3 coding sequence is TGTGCCAGCAGGAGGTCGGGGTCGGACGAGCAGTACTTC.